One and the same sample provided the 30 T cell receptor beta chains below, sequenced in a study of CD4 T cells in relation to SARS-CoV-2 and coronaviruses. What these receptors recognize is not known. Measured with immunoSEQ multiplex PCR; TCRdb has only the in-frame clones, and not every one. The sample lists 20,000 to 25,000 clones; over 60% were seen once. CD4+ T cells from unexposed donors were obtained before the COVID-19 pandemic (2011-2018). After about ten days of culture, CD4+ T cells were isolated. The sequencing input was CD4+ T cells from PBMCs, cultured in vitro. The source is a human donor in good health.

This sequence joins TRBV2 and TRBJ2-5, with 7 bases identical to TRBD1. Germline V gene sequence: CDR1 SNHLY, CDR2 FYNNEI. The CDR3 is 14 residues long. Trimming removed 6 bases from V and 5 bases from J; junction bases left unmatched: 9. CDR3 loop: CASRGTAGGETQYF. The CDR3 nucleotides are TGTGCCAGCAGGGGGACAGCAGGCGGGGAGACCCAGTACTTC.

This clone was seen only a few times. This chain joins TRBV2 and TRBJ1-6; perhaps TRBD1 as D (6 bases). CDR1 is SNHLY, CDR2 FYNNEI, per germline. Trimming pared 6 bases from V and 7 bases from J, leaving 10 bases between. This CDR3 comprises 13 residues. DNA of the CDR3: TGTGCCAGCAGAGGGGGGACAAATTCACCCCTCCACTTT. Its protein product is CASRGGTNSPLHF.

This chain joins TRBV5-1 and TRBJ1-1; D gene uncertain. The CDR3 consists of 13 residues. Germline-derived CDR1 and CDR2 are SGHRS and YFSETQ. V was cut by 5 bases and J by 0 bases, with 8 bases left in between. CDR3 bases: TGCGCCAGCAGACGTGAGTTGAACACTGAAGCTTTCTTT. Translated, it gives CASRRELNTEAFF.

J is TRBJ2-3 and V is TRBV5-1; 7 bases map to TRBD1. The junction had 9 bases not matched to a gene; V was cut back by 4 bases and J by 4 bases. Per the germline V gene, CDR1 is SGHRS and CDR2 is YFSETQ. The CDR3 runs to 15 residues. The CDR3 sequence is CASSQARDSSDTQYF. DNA of the CDR3: TGCGCCAGCAGCCAAGCCCGGGACAGTTCAGATACGCAGTATTTT.

The chain carries TRBV5-1 and TRBJ1-1, with no clear D. The CDR3 extends over 15 amino acids. In germline, CDR1 is SGHRS, CDR2 YFSETQ. V was pared by 0 bases and J by 1 base, with 10 bases between. The CDR3 bases are TGCGCCAGCAGCTTGGGGGTAACGGGGAACACTGAAGCTTTCTTT. Protein product: CASSLGVTGNTEAFF. The complete variable domain, with remaining parts taken from reference TRBV5-1 and TRBJ1-1, reads KAGVTQTPRYLIKTRGQQVTLSCSPISGHRSVSWYQQTPGQGLQFLFEYFSETQRNKGNFPGRFSGRQFSNSRSEMNVSTLELGDSALYLCASSLGVTGNTEAFFGQGTRLTVV.

The rearrangement joins TRBV2 to TRBJ1-2; 9 bases align to TRBD1. Germline V gives CDR1 SNHLY, CDR2 FYNNEI. With V trimmed by 6 bases and J by 2 bases, 1 base remained unmatched. The CDR3 is made up of 13 amino acids. CDR3 residues: CASSGTGNYGYTF. The CDR3 DNA reads as TGTGCCAGCAGCGGGACAGGGAACTATGGCTACACCTTC.

The rearrangement joins TRBV30 to TRBJ1-6; a possible D gene is TRBD1 (5 bases). The CDR3 extends over 14 amino acids. V was clipped by 7 bases and J by 10 bases, with 20 bases between them. CDR1 is GTSNPN, CDR2 SVGIG, per germline (reference sequence). The CDR3 bases are TGTGCCTTCCAGGCAACCTCGGGGGAGTCACCCCTCCACTTT. Translated, it gives CAFQATSGESPLHF.

This rearrangement joins TRBV5-1 to TRBJ1-4; 9 bases align to TRBD1. Germline V gene sequence: CDR1 SGHRS, CDR2 YFSETQ. This CDR3 is 15 amino acids long. V lost 4 bases to trimming and J lost 5 bases; unmatched junction nucleotides: 6. The CDR3 region is CASSAVGTGNEKLFF. For the CDR3, the DNA is TGCGCCAGCAGCGCGGTGGGGACAGGGAATGAAAAACTGTTTTTT.

The chain carries TRBV19 and TRBJ2-5; 9 bases map to TRBD1. Looked up from germline, CDR1 is LNHDA and CDR2 is SQIVND (reference sequence). The length of the CDR3 is 13 residues. In nucleotides, the CDR3 is TGTGCATCGGGACAGGGCGTTAGAGAGACCCAGTACTTC. This gives the protein CASGQGVRETQYF.

J is TRBJ2-3 and V is TRBV7-9, with 7 positions matching TRBD2. Germline V gene sequence: CDR1 SEHNR, CDR2 FQNEAQ (reference sequence). V dropped 0 bases and J dropped 3; count of bases not matched to a gene: 3. The CDR3 sequence is 15 residues long. The CDR3 loop is CASSLAGSGTDTQYF. CDR3 in DNA: TGTGCCAGCAGCTTAGCAGGTAGCGGGACAGATACGCAGTATTTT. The complete variable domain, with remaining parts taken from reference TRBV7-9 and TRBJ2-3, reads DTGVSQNPRHKITKRGQNVTFRCDPISEHNRLYWYRQTLGQGPEFLTYFQNEAQLEKSRLLSDRFSAERPKGSFSTLEIQRTEQGDSAMYLCASSLAGSGTDTQYFGPGTRLTVL.

This rearrangement joins TRBV2 to TRBJ2-2, with no clear D. Per germline, CDR1 SNHLY and CDR2 FYNNEI. The V end lost 8 bases, the J end lost 7 bases, and 23 bases lay between the germline ends. The CDR3 runs 16 residues. The CDR3: CASAPDRRITVGELFF. The CDR3, as DNA: TGTGCCAGCGCGCCGGACCGAAGGATAACGGTCGGGGAGCTGTTTTTT.

This clone was detected a few times. The chain is built from TRBV4-2 and TRBJ2-2; D possibly corresponds to TRBD2 (6 bases). CDR1 is LGHNA and CDR2 is YNFKEQ in the germline V gene. Trimming took 8 bases from V and 7 from J, leaving 20 bases between them. The CDR3 loop spans 15 amino acids. The CDR3 DNA reads TGTGCCAGCCTCCCGGGGGTTAACGTGGTCGGGGAGCTGTTTTTT. It encodes CASLPGVNVVGELFF.

The chain recombines TRBV2 with TRBJ2-3; the D call may be TRBD1 or TRBD2 (5 bases each). V was pared by 8 bases and J by 0 bases, with 12 bases between. Germline lookup yields CDR1 SNHLY and CDR2 FYNNEI. The CDR3 length is 14 residues. CDR3: CASSRGASTDTQYF. Written as DNA, the CDR3 is TGTGCCAGCTCCCGAGGGGCTAGCACAGATACGCAGTATTTT.

This chain joins TRBV4-1 and TRBJ1-3; 7 positions match TRBD1. The CDR3 covers 17 residues. Germline V CDR1 and CDR2: MGHRA, YSYEKL. V was pared by 1 base and J by 1 base, with 7 bases of the junction left unmatched. The CDR3 spells CASSQGQGGLSGNTIYF. The CDR3, as DNA: TGCGCCAGCAGCCAAGGACAGGGAGGTCTGTCTGGAAACACCATATATTTT.

The chain joins TRBV7-8 to TRBJ2-3, with 10 bases aligning to TRBD1. After removal of 0 bases from V and 0 bases from J, the junction contained 9 bases not matched to a gene. Germline V gene data show CDR1 as SGHVS and CDR2 as FQNEAQ. This CDR3 has 19 residues. The chain's CDR3 is CASSLAGRGTGASTDTQYF. The CDR3 DNA follows: TGTGCCAGCAGCTTAGCGGGACGTGGGACAGGGGCTAGCACAGATACGCAGTATTTT.

This clone has only a few counts. The J gene is TRBJ2-1, the V gene TRBV6-6, with 10 bases aligning to TRBD1. After removal of 6 bases from V and 7 bases from J, the junction contained 9 bases not matched to a gene. The germline V gene encodes CDR1 MNHNY and CDR2 SVGAGI (reference sequence). The CDR3 extends over 15 amino acids. In DNA form, the CDR3 reads TGTGCCAGCAGCCCGCCGGGACAGGGGAGGAATGAGCAGTTCTTC. The encoded protein is CASSPPGQGRNEQFF.

The chain employs TRBV2 and TRBJ1-1; the D gene is possibly TRBD1 (5 bases). Germline CDR1 reads SNHLY; CDR2 reads FYNNEI. The ends were cut back, 3 bases at V and 1 base at J, with 9 bases in the middle. The CDR3 length is 14 residues. CDR3 nucleotide sequence: TGTGCCAGCAGTGACGGGACCTGGAACACTGAAGCTTTCTTT. Translated: CASSDGTWNTEAFF.

This CDR3 reads CASSEKPGEAETQYF. CDR3 in DNA: TGTGCCAGCAGTGAAAAACCCGGGGAGGCAGAGACCCAGTACTTC. The chain joins TRBV6-1 to TRBJ2-5, with D perhaps TRBD2 (6 bases). The V end lost 2 bases, the J end lost 4 bases, and 14 bases lay between the germline ends. The CDR3 is 15 amino acids. The germline gives CDR1 MNHNS, CDR2 SASEGT.

This clone has a single count. This chain connects TRBV4-2 to TRBJ1-1, with a weak D call TRBD1 (5 bases). This CDR3 is built from 16 residues. V gave up 0 bases and J gave up 1 base, with 12 bases separating them. Germline V gives CDR1 LGHNA, CDR2 YNFKEQ. Here the CDR3 reads CASSQDTGRRNTEAFF. CDR3 nucleotides: TGTGCCAGCAGCCAAGATACGGGGCGGAGGAACACTGAAGCTTTCTTT.

There are a few counts of this clone. The chain carries TRBV11-2 and TRBJ2-7; D uncertain. V lost 6 bases and J 3 bases, leaving 12 bases between the germline ends. Germline V gives CDR1 SGHAT, CDR2 FQNNGV. The length of the CDR3 is 13 residues. This CDR3 is CASRHMANYEQYF. CDR3 bases: TGTGCCAGCAGACATATGGCAAACTACGAGCAGTACTTC.

The gene calls are TRBV6-5 and TRBJ1-1; 7 positions agree with TRBD1. J lost 3 bases, V lost 9 bases, and 7 bases had no gene match. CDR3 length equals 13 residues. CDR1 and CDR2 (germline): MNHEY, SVGAGI. The CDR3: CASCRDRDTEAFF. CDR3 bases: TGTGCCAGTTGTCGAGACAGGGACACTGAAGCTTTCTTT.

CDR3 sequence reads: CASSPGGPDEQFF. The CDR3 nucleotides read TGTGCCAGCTCACCAGGGGGCCCCGATGAGCAGTTCTTC. The chain joins TRBV18 to TRBJ2-1, with D possibly being TRBD1 (6 bases). The CDR3 extends over 13 amino acids. V shed 2 bases and J shed 8 bases, with 10 bases lying between them. Germline CDR1 reads KGHSH; CDR2 reads LQKENI.

The chain links TRBV3-1 (or the pseudogene TRBV3-2) to TRBJ2-5, with 14 bases lining up with TRBD2. Germline V gene sequence: CDR1 LGHDT, CDR2 YNNKEL (reference sequence). With V trimmed by 1 base and J by 5 bases, 3 bases remained unmatched. This CDR3 spans 16 amino acids. The CDR3 sequence: CASSQGGLAGVETQYF. In DNA, the CDR3 is TGTGCCAGCAGCCAAGGGGGACTAGCGGGAGTTGAGACCCAGTACTTC.

This chain uses TRBV5-8 with TRBJ2-2; D possibly matches TRBD1 or TRBD2 (5 bases each). The germline V and J ends were trimmed by 4 bases and 5 bases, with 18 bases remaining between them. CDR3 length: 16 amino acids. Germline-derived CDR1 and CDR2 are SGHTS and YDEGEE. The CDR3 region is CASSARIQRTTGELFF. As DNA, the CDR3 is TGTGCCAGCAGCGCCCGGATACAGCGGACAACCGGGGAGCTGTTTTTT.

The chain has TRBV19 and TRBJ2-7; the match to TRBD1 covers 8 bases. Germline lookup yields CDR1 LNHDA and CDR2 SQIVND (reference sequence). This CDR3 has 13 amino acids. The ends lost 5 bases at V and 4 bases at J; junction bases unmatched: 4. CDR3 sequence (DNA): TGTGCCAGTAGTGTGACAGGGGTATACGAGCAGTACTTC. Encoded protein: CASSVTGVYEQYF.

Here the CDR3 DNA reads TGCAGCGTTGAAAGCCTTTACGGAGCTTTCTTT. It yields the protein CSVESLYGAFF. The V gene is TRBV29-1, the J gene TRBJ1-1; no reliable D call. V was pared by 2 bases and J by 10 bases, with 11 bases between. The CDR3 sequence is 11 residues long. Germline CDR1 SQVTM, CDR2 ANQGSEA. Together with reference TRBV29-1 and TRBJ1-1, the CDR3 gives the full variable domain: SAVISQKPSRDICQRGTSLTIQCQVDSQVTMMFWYRQQPGQSLTLIATANQGSEATYESGFVIDKFPISRPNLTFSTLTVSNMSPEDSSIYLCSVESLYGAFFGQGTRLTVV.

This sequence joins TRBV24-1 and TRBJ2-7, with TRBD2 matching 14 bases. This CDR3 contains 15 residues. Germline trimming cut 6 bases from V and 4 bases from J; bases unmatched to any gene: 4. The V gene's germline CDR1 is KGHDR and CDR2 SFDVKD. The CDR3 sequence is CATSTGTSGRYEQYF. CDR3 nucleotides: TGTGCCACCAGTACCGGGACTAGCGGGAGATACGAGCAGTACTTC.

The CDR3 sequence: CASSGGTFSKGHEQYF. CDR3 DNA sequence: TGTGCCAGTAGTGGGGGCACGTTCTCAAAAGGGCACGAGCAGTACTTC. The J gene is TRBJ2-7, the V gene TRBV19, with a possible D match to TRBD1 (6 bases). Trimming shortened V by 5 bases and J by 5 bases, and 22 bases separated the two germline ends. Germline V gene sequence: CDR1 LNHDA, CDR2 SQIVND (reference sequence). The CDR3 spans 16 residues. Based on the CDR3 plus reference TRBV19 and TRBJ2-7, the full variable domain is DGGITQSPKYLFRKEGQNVTLSCEQNLNHDAMYWYRQDPGQGLRLIYYSQIVNDFQKGDIAEGYSVSREKKESFPLTVTSAQKNPTAFYLCASSGGTFSKGHEQYFGPGTRLTVT.

The V call is TRBV9, the J call TRBJ1-6; perhaps TRBD1 as D (6 bases). V was pared by 4 bases and J by 10 bases, with 18 bases between. The CDR3 contains 15 residues. Per germline, CDR1 SGDLS and CDR2 YYNGEE. The CDR3 loop reads CASSKGGVDGSPLHF. The CDR3 coding sequence is TGTGCCAGCAGCAAGGGGGGGGTAGATGGGTCACCCCTCCACTTT. The complete variable domain, with remaining parts taken from reference TRBV9 and TRBJ1-6, reads DSGVTQTPKHLITATGQRVTLRCSPRSGDLSVYWYQQSLDQGLQFLIQYYNGEERAKGNILERFSAQQFPDLHSELNLSSLELGDSALYFCASSKGGVDGSPLHFGNGTRLTVT.

The chain has TRBV5-1 and TRBJ2-2; tentative D call: TRBD2 (5 bases). The CDR3 is 16 amino acids. V was shortened by 3 bases and J by 1 base, with 13 bases between the two germline ends. The germline CDR1 and CDR2 sequences are SGHRS and YFSETQ. The CDR3 DNA follows: TGCGCCAGCAGCTGGGAGTACCGGATGAACACCGGGGAGCTGTTTTTT. Amino acid sequence: CASSWEYRMNTGELFF.